Following are 25 T cell receptor beta chains from one sample sequenced in a study of T cells in Graves' hyperthyroidism and ophthalmopathy. From RNA transcripts, TCR beta CDR3 regions were amplified. When the TCR CDR3 underwent first-round RT-PCR, the HTBI primer set was used. TCRdb independently ran MiXCR on the multiplex PCR reads; one entry per CDR3 protein. The sample yields roughly 750,000 distinct CDR3 sequences, 16% seen once. Sequencing input: blood. The receptors derive from a man between 18 and 35 years old with Graves' hyperthyroidism.

CDR3 in amino acids: CSVTLTSGSGKQYF. CDR3 nucleotide sequence: TGCAGCGTCACCCTGACTAGCGGGAGCGGTAAGCAGTACTTC. The chain joins TRBV29-1 to TRBJ2-7; 12 nucleotides align to TRBD2. Unmatched junction bases numbered 11, after V lost 6 bases and J lost 8 bases. CDR1 and CDR2 (germline): SQVTM, ANQGSEA. The CDR3 runs 14 residues.

This clonotype came up many times. The CDR3 nucleotides are TGTGCCAGCAGCTTAGCGCTAGCGGGAGGGGGTACAGATACGCAGTATTTT. This translates into CASSLALAGGGTDTQYF. This chain uses TRBV11-2 with TRBJ2-3; TRBD2 matches at 12 bases. This CDR3 spans 17 amino acids. The trim removed 1 base at V and 3 bases at J, leaving 5 bases unmatched. The germline gives CDR1 SGHAT, CDR2 FQNNGV.

The sample holds many counts of this clonotype. The chain has TRBV30 and TRBJ2-7; TRBD2 agrees at 8 bases. Germline V lookup: CDR1 GTSNPN, CDR2 SVGIG (reference sequence). This CDR3 is built from 12 residues. Trimming cost V 4 bases and J 5 bases; bases outside gene matches: 4. The chain's CDR3 is CAWTAGGHEQYF. The CDR3 DNA reads as TGTGCCTGGACTGCGGGAGGACACGAGCAGTACTTC.

This clonotype was detected ten times or more. This chain connects TRBV11-2 to TRBJ2-2; TRBD1 or TRBD2 may be the D gene (6 bases each). V gave up 9 bases and J gave up 4 bases, with 21 bases separating them. CDR1 and CDR2 from the germline V gene are SGHAT and FQNNGV. This CDR3 has 16 amino acids. The CDR3 bases are TGTGCCAGTTCGGACCTTTTAGAGGGGGGCACCGGGGAGCTGTTTTTT. It yields the protein CASSDLLEGGTGELFF.

This clonotype was recorded a few times. This rearrangement joins TRBV6-1 to TRBJ2-3, with TRBD1 matching 8 bases. Germline CDR1 reads MNHNS; CDR2 reads SASEGT. V lost 6 bases and J lost 4; bases outside the gene matches: 6. The length of the CDR3 is 14 residues. The CDR3 is CASRTGTGSDTQYF. In nucleotides, the CDR3 is TGTGCCAGCAGGACCGGGACAGGATCAGATACGCAGTATTTT.

The rearrangement links TRBV2 to TRBJ1-2; 10 nucleotides align to TRBD1. V gave up 7 bases and J gave up 4 bases; unmatched junction bases: 3. The CDR3 is 13 residues long. The germline CDR1 and CDR2 sequences are SNHLY and FYNNEI. The CDR3 here is CASTGTGAYGYTF. CDR3 coding DNA: TGTGCCAGCACAGGGACAGGGGCCTATGGCTACACCTTC.

This clonotype was picked up many times. This rearrangement joins TRBV7-9 to TRBJ2-7, with D unresolved. The CDR3 is made up of 13 amino acids. Trimming took 2 bases from V and 2 from J, leaving 7 bases between them. Germline V CDR1 and CDR2: SEHNR, FQNEAQ (reference sequence). CDR3 in DNA: TGTGCCAGCAGCTTACGGAACACCTACGAGCAGTACTTC. It translates to CASSLRNTYEQYF.

J is TRBJ1-1 and V is TRBV28; TRBD1 might be the D (5 bases). The CDR3 loop spans 12 amino acids. V shed 6 bases and J shed 7 bases, with 12 bases lying between them. CDR1 MDHEN and CDR2 SYDVKM come from the germline V gene. CDR3 in amino acids: CASRGPYVEAFF. CDR3 bases: TGTGCCAGCAGGGGACCTTACGTTGAAGCTTTCTTT.

In its sample, this clonotype was seen many times. V gene TRBV27 combines with J gene TRBJ2-7; D is perhaps TRBD2 (5 bases). The CDR3 has 12 residues. The V end was cut by 8 bases, the J end by 3 bases, with 11 bases between. Germline values: CDR1 MNHEY, CDR2 SMNVEV (reference sequence). This chain's CDR3 is CASGVGVYEQYF. The CDR3 nucleotides are TGTGCCAGCGGGGTGGGAGTCTACGAGCAGTACTTC.

This clonotype occurred many times. The chain joins TRBV20-1 to TRBJ2-3; 11 nucleotides align to TRBD2. This CDR3 contains 14 residues. V dropped 4 bases and J dropped 3; count of bases not matched to a gene: 3. Germline CDR1 reads DFQATT; CDR2 reads SNEGSKA (reference sequence). CDR3 sequence reads: CSATGTSGTDTQYF. Here the CDR3 DNA reads TGCAGTGCTACCGGGACTAGCGGTACAGATACGCAGTATTTT.

This clonotype was seen ten or more times. This chain connects TRBV28 to TRBJ2-7; a weak D match, TRBD1 (5 bases). The CDR3 totals 16 residues. V was trimmed by 5 bases and J by 2 bases, leaving 19 bases between them. Germline V CDR1 and CDR2: MDHEN, SYDVKM. CDR3 in DNA: TGTGCCAGCAGTCCCACCGCAGGGCCTTATGCCTACGAGCAGTACTTC. Protein product: CASSPTAGPYAYEQYF.

This clonotype was found many times. The chain links TRBV3-1 to TRBJ1-1; D is uncertain. The CDR3 is 14 residues long. Trimming removed 0 bases from V and 5 bases from J, with 10 bases in between. Germline V CDR1 and CDR2: LGHDT, YNNKEL (reference sequence). The CDR3 spells CASSQEENPTEAFF. The CDR3, as DNA: TGTGCCAGCAGCCAAGAAGAAAACCCGACTGAAGCTTTCTTT.

The chain has TRBV9 and TRBJ2-3, with 9 positions matching TRBD2. CDR1 and CDR2 from the germline V gene are SGDLS and YYNGEE. The junction had 5 bases not matched to a gene; V was cut back by 3 bases and J by 0 bases. CDR3 length: 16 residues. The CDR3 sequence: CASSGAGGSSTDTQYF. CDR3 bases: TGTGCCAGCAGCGGAGCGGGAGGCTCTAGCACAGATACGCAGTATTTT.

This clonotype has ten or more counts. The chain employs TRBV28 and TRBJ1-4; D may be TRBD1 (5 bases). V lost 4 bases, J lost 0 bases, and 18 bases lay in between. CDR1 and CDR2 from the germline V gene are MDHEN and SYDVKM. CDR3 length equals 18 residues. This chain's CDR3 is CASSSSGGLLTTNEKLFF. As DNA, the CDR3 is TGTGCCAGCAGTTCCTCGGGGGGACTTCTAACAACTAATGAAAAACTGTTTTTT.

About this clonotype itself: The conserved final phenylalanine or tryptophan is absent from the CDR3, which likely points to a read error. The chain joins TRBV2 to TRBJ2-5; tentative D call: TRBD2 (5 bases). The CDR3 consists of 14 residues. CDR1 SNHLY and CDR2 FYNNEI come from the germline V gene. Trimming stripped 4 bases from V and 2 bases from J, with 11 bases between. CDR3 coding DNA: TGTGCCAGCAGTGGGCGGACGGGACAAGAGACCCAGTACTCC. Its protein product is CASSGRTGQETQYS.

The chain employs TRBV6-6 and TRBJ2-4; a weak D match, TRBD2 (5 bases). CDR1 and CDR2 from the germline V gene are MNHNY and SVGAGI (reference sequence). Trimming took off 0 bases at V and 7 bases at J, with 10 bases between the two ends. The CDR3 contains 14 residues. The CDR3 DNA sequence: TGTGCCAGCAGTTACTCCACCTCGGGGAACATTCAGTACTTC. It translates to CASSYSTSGNIQYF.

This clonotype was picked up a small number of times. CDR3 sequence (DNA): TGTGCCAGCAGCCCCAATTTGCGGGAGGGGACGGAGACCCAGTACTTC. It codes for CASSPNLREGTETQYF. This chain joins TRBV7-9 and TRBJ2-5; 9 bases are shared with TRBD2. The V segment lost 5 bases and the J segment 5 bases; nucleotides outside the gene matches: 12. The CDR3 extends over 16 amino acids. The germline V gene has CDR1 SEHNR and CDR2 FQNEAQ (reference sequence).

This clonotype was observed a few times. V and J are TRBV20-1 and TRBJ2-3; TRBD2 matches at 7 bases. The V gene end was trimmed by 6 bases and the J gene end by 0 bases; junction bases not matched to a gene: 9. Germline lookup yields CDR1 DFQATT and CDR2 SNEGSKA (reference sequence). The CDR3 is 15 amino acids. The CDR3 DNA reads as TGCAGTGCCCGGAACCTAGCGGCGAGCACAGATACGCAGTATTTT. It specifies CSARNLAASTDTQYF.

A few counts support this clonotype. V usage is TRBV11-2 and J usage is TRBJ2-2; TRBD2 matches at 13 bases. Germline V gene sequence: CDR1 SGHAT, CDR2 FQNNGV. The CDR3 contains 17 residues. J gave up 7 bases and V 5 bases, and 10 bases lay outside the gene matches. The CDR3 loop reads CASSHFGLAGEDGELFF. CDR3 DNA sequence: TGTGCCAGCAGCCACTTTGGACTAGCGGGAGAGGACGGGGAGCTGTTTTTT.

This clonotype was picked up a small number of times. The V and J genes are TRBV7-2 and TRBJ2-1; D not certain. Deletions cut 0 bases from V and 14 bases from J, with 20 bases between. Per germline, CDR1 SGHTA and CDR2 FQGNSA. This CDR3 comprises 15 residues. The CDR3 DNA is TGTGCCAGCAGCTTAGCGCTTTATGGAAAAGGGATGGAGTTCTTC. This sequence encodes CASSLALYGKGMEFF.

This clonotype has more than one count but fewer than ten. The rearrangement uses TRBV6-2 or TRBV6-3 and TRBJ2-2; 7 bases align to TRBD2. V trimming: 8 bases; J trimming: 7 bases; junction bases outside the gene matches: 25. Germline-derived CDR1 and CDR2 are MNHEY and SVGEGT. CDR3 length: 19 amino acids. The CDR3 coding sequence is TGTGCCAGCCAGGAGGGCCTAGGGTTTGGCGGGAGTGACCACGGGGAGCTGTTTTTT. Residues: CASQEGLGFGGSDHGELFF.

Ten or more counts support this clonotype. The chain carries TRBV30 and TRBJ1-1; TRBD1 matches at 7 bases. Per germline, CDR1 GTSNPN and CDR2 SVGIG (reference sequence). J lost 1 base, V lost 1 base, and 6 bases had no gene match. This CDR3 region has 15 residues. CDR3: CAWSDDRVGNTEAFF. The CDR3 DNA follows: TGTGCCTGGAGTGACGACAGGGTAGGGAACACTGAAGCTTTCTTT.

The rearrangement joins TRBV27 to TRBJ2-7, with D unclear. The V end lost 3 bases, the J end lost 3 bases, and 15 bases lay between the germline ends. CDR3 length: 15 residues. Germline assignment: CDR1 MNHEY and CDR2 SMNVEV (reference sequence). The CDR3 protein is CASSLGLSPLYEQYF. The CDR3 DNA reads TGTGCCAGCAGTTTGGGCCTGAGCCCCCTCTACGAGCAGTACTTC.

This clonotype was seen many times. V and J are TRBV20-1 and TRBJ2-4; 9 bases fit TRBD1. V lost 6 bases and J lost 0; bases outside the gene matches: 3. Germline values: CDR1 DFQATT, CDR2 SNEGSKA (reference sequence). CDR3 length equals 14 residues. The CDR3 DNA sequence: TGCAGTGCCAGGGACAGGGTAGCCAAAAACATTCAGTACTTC. It translates to CSARDRVAKNIQYF.

In regard to this clonotype: This may stem from a read error, because a much larger clone lies one nucleotide away. This chain links TRBV30 with TRBJ2-2, with 12 bases that match TRBD2. Germline CDR1 is GTSNPN and CDR2 is SVGIG (reference sequence). V lost 3 bases and J lost 5; bases outside the gene matches: 7. This CDR3 contains 16 residues. CDR3 nucleotides: TGTGCCTGGAGAACCGTCGGGACTAGCGGGACCGGGGAGCTGTTTTTT. Translation gives CAWRTVGTSGTGELFF.